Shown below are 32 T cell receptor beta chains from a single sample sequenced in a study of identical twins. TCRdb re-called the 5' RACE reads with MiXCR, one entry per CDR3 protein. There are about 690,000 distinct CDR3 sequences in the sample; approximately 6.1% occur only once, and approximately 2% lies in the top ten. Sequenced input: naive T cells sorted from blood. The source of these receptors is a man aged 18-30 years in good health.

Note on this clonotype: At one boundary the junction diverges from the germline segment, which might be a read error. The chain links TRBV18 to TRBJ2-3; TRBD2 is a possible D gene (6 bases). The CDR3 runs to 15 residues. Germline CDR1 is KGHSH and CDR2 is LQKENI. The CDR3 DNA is TGTGCCAGCTCACCTCCGGGTACTAGCAAAGATGCGCAGTATTTT. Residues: CASSPPGTSKDAQYF.

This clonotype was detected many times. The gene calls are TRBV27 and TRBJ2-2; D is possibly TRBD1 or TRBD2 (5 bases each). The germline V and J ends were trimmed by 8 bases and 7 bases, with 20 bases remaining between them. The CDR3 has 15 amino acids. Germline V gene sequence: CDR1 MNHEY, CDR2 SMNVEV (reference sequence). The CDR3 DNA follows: TGTGCCAGCCCCGGCCGGGACGAACAGGACGGGGAGCTGTTTTTT. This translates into CASPGRDEQDGELFF.

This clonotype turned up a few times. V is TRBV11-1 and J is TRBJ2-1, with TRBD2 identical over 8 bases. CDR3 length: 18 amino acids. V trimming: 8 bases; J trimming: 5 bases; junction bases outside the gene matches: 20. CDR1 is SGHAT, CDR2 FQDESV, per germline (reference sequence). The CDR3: CASRGSLRGRMQDNEQFF. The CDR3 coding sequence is TGTGCCAGCCGCGGGTCTCTTCGCGGGAGGATGCAAGACAATGAGCAGTTCTTC.

CDR3 bases: TGCGCCAGCAGCATGACTAGCGGGAGAGCAGAGACCCAGTACTTC. Its translation is CASSMTSGRAETQYF. The chain recombines TRBV5-1 with TRBJ2-5; TRBD2 matches at 12 bases. This CDR3 has 15 residues. V lost 4 bases, J lost 4 bases, and 5 bases stayed unmatched. Germline values: CDR1 SGHRS, CDR2 YFSETQ.

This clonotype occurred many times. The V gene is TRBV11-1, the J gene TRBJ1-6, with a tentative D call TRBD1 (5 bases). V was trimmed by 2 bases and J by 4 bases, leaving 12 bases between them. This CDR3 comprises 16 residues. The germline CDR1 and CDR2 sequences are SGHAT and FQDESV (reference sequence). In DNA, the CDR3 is TGTGCCAGCAGCTTAACCGGGACGGATTATAATTCACCCCTCCACTTT. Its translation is CASSLTGTDYNSPLHF.

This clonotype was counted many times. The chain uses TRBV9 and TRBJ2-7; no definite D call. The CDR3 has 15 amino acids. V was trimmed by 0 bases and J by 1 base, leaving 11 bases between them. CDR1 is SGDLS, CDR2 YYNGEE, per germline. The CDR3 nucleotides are TGTGCCAGCAGCGTAGGGCAGCAACAATCCTACGAGCAGTACTTC. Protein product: CASSVGQQQSYEQYF. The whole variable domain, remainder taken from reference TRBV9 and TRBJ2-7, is DSGVTQTPKHLITATGQRVTLRCSPRSGDLSVYWYQQSLDQGLQFLIQYYNGEERAKGNILERFSAQQFPDLHSELNLSSLELGDSALYFCASSVGQQQSYEQYFGPGTRLTVT.

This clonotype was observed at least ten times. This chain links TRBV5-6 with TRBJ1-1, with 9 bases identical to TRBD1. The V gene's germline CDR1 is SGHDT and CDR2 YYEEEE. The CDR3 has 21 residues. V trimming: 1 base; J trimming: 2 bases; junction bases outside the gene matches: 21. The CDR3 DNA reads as TGTGCCAGCAGCTTGAAAGTGTGGGGTAGGGGACAGGGAGACGAAAACACTGAAGCTTTCTTT. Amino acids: CASSLKVWGRGQGDENTEAFF.

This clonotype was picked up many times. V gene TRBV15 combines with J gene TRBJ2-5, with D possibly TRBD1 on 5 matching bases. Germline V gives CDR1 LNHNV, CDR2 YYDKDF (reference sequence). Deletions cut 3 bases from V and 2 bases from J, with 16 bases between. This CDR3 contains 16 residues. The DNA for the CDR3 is TGTGCCACCAGCAGGGAACATGACAGAATTCAAGAGACCCAGTACTTC. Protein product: CATSREHDRIQETQYF.

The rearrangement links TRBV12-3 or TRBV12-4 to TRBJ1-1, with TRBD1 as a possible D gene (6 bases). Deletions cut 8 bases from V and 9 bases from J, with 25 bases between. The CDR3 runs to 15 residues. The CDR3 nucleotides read TGTGCCAGCGGACGAACAACGGACAGCCCTTACCAAGCTTTCTTT. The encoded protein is CASGRTTDSPYQAFF.

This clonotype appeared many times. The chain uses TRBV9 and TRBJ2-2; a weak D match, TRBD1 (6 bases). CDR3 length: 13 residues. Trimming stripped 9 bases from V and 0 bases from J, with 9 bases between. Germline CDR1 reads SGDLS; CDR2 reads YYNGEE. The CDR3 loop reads CATRQANTGELFF. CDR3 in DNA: TGTGCCACGCGACAGGCGAACACCGGGGAGCTGTTTTTT.

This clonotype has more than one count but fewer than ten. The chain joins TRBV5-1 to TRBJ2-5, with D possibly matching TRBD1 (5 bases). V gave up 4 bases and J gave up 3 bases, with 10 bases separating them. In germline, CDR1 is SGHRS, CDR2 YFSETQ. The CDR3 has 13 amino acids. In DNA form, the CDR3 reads TGCGCCAGCAGCACCAGGGTTGAAGAGACCCAGTACTTC. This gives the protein CASSTRVEETQYF.

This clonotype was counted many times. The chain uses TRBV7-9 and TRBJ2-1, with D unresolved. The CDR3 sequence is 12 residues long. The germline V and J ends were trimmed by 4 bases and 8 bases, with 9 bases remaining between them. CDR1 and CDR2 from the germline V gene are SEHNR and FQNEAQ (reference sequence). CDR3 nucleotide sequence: TGTGCCAGCAGCTGGTCCCCGGATGAGCAGTTCTTC. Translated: CASSWSPDEQFF.

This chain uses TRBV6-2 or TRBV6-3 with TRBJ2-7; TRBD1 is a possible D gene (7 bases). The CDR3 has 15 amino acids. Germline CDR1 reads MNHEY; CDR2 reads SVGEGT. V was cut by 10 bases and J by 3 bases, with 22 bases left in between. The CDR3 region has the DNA TGTGCCACCAACAGGGGTGCGGGGAGACACTACGAGCAGTACGTC. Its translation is CATNRGAGRHYEQYV.

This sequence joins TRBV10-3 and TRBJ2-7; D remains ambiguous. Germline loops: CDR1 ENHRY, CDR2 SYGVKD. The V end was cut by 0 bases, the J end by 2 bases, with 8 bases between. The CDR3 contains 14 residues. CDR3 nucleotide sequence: TGTGCCATCAGTGAGTCTGCAGTAACCTACGAGCAGTACTTC. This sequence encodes CAISESAVTYEQYF.

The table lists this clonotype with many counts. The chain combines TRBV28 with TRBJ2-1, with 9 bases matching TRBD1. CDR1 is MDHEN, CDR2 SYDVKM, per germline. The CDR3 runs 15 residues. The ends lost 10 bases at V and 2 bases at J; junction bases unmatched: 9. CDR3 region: CATKSWTGAYNEQFF. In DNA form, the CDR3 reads TGTGCCACCAAGTCATGGACAGGGGCCTACAATGAGCAGTTCTTC. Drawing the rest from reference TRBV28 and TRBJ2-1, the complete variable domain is DVKVTQSSRYLVKRTGEKVFLECVQDMDHENMFWYRQDPGLGLRLIYFSYDVKMKEKGDIPEGYSVSREKKERFSLILESASTNQTSMYLCATKSWTGAYNEQFFGPGTRLTVL.

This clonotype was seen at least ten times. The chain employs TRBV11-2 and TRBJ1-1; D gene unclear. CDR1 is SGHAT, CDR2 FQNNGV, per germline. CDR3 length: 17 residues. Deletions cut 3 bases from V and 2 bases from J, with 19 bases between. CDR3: CASSFGRLGRTNTEAFF. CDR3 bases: TGTGCCAGCAGCTTCGGTAGACTCGGACGGACTAACACTGAAGCTTTCTTT.

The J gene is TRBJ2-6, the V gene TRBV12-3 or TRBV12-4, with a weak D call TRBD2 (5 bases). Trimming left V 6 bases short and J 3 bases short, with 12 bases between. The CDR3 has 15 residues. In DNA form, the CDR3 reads TGTGCCAGCAGCCCGACTAACCTTGGGGCCAACGTCCTGACTTTC. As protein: CASSPTNLGANVLTF.

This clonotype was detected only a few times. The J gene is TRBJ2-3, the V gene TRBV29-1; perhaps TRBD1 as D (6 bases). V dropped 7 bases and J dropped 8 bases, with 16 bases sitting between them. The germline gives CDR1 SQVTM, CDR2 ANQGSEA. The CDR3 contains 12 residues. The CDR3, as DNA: TGCAGCGACATTGAACAGGGTGCTACGCAGTATTTT. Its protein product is CSDIEQGATQYF.

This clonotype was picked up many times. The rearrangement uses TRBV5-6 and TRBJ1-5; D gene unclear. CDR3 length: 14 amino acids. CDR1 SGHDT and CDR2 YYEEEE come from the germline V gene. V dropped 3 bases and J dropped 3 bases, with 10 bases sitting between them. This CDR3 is CASSSGQANQPQHF. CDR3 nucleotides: TGTGCCAGCAGCTCAGGCCAGGCCAATCAGCCCCAGCATTTT.

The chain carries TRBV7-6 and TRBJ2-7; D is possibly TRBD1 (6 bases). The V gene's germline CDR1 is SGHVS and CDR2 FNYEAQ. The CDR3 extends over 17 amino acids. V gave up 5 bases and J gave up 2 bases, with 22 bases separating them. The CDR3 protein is CASSPRPIQGSPYEQYV. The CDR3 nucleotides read TGTGCCAGCAGCCCCCGCCCGATACAGGGCTCCCCCTACGAGCAGTACGTC.

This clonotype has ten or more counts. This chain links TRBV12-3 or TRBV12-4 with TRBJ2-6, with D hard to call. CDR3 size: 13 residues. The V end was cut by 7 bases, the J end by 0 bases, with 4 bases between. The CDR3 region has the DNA TGTGCCAGCACCCTCTCTGGGGCCAACGTCCTGACTTTC. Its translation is CASTLSGANVLTF.

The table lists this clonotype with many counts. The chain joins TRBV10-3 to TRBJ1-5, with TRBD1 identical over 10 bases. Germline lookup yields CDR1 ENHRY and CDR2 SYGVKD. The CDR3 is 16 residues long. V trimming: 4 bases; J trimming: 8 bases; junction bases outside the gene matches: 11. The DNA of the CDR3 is TGTGCCATCAGTGCGGCGGTGCGACAGGGGGCAGAGCCCCAGCATTTT. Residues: CAISAAVRQGAEPQHF.

Here the CDR3 DNA reads TGTGCCACCGGGACGCCGATTGCCTACAATGAGCAGTTCTTC. This gives the protein CATGTPIAYNEQFF. The chain links TRBV6-2 or TRBV6-3 to TRBJ2-1, with D possibly being TRBD1 or TRBD2 (5 bases each). The germline CDR1 and CDR2 sequences are MNHEY and SVGEGT. V lost 10 bases to trimming and J lost 2 bases, with 15 bases between them. This CDR3 comprises 14 residues.

In DNA form, the CDR3 reads TGTGCCTGGAGTGTAATGGTCACTGAAGCTTTCTTT. Amino acids: CAWSVMVTEAFF. The genes are TRBV30 and TRBJ1-1; unclear D gene. Germline loops: CDR1 GTSNPN, CDR2 SVGIG (reference sequence). Trimming took 0 bases from V and 4 from J, leaving 6 bases between them. This CDR3 has 12 residues.

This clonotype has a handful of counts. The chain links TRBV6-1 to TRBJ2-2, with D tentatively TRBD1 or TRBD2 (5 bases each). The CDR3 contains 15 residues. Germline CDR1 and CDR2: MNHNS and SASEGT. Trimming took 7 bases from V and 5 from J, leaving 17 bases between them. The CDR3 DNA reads TGTGCCAGCAAACGGGACCGAGATATTACCGGGGAGCTGTTTTTT. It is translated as CASKRDRDITGELFF.

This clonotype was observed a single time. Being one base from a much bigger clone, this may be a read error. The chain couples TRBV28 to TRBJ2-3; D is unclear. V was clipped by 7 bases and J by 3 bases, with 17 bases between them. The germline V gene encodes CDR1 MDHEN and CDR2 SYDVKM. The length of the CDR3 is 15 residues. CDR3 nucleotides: TGTGCCAGCACCCGAGCGAGAGTAGTGACAGATACGCAGTATTTT. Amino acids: CASTRARVVTDTQYF.

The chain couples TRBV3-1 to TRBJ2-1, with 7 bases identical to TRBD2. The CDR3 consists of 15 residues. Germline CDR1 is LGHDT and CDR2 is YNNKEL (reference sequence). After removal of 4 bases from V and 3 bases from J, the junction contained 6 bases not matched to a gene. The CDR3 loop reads CASSPSGTFYNEQFF. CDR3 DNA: TGTGCCAGCAGCCCCAGCGGGACCTTCTACAATGAGCAGTTCTTC.

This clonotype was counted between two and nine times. In DNA, the CDR3 is TGCAGTGCCAGTCACCCAGGGCCCTTTGGGGCCAACGTCCTGACTTTC. The encoded protein is CSASHPGPFGANVLTF. The chain links TRBV20-1 to TRBJ2-6; a weak D match, TRBD1 (5 bases). CDR3 size: 16 residues. The V end was cut by 6 bases, the J end by 3 bases, with 18 bases between. Germline V gene sequence: CDR1 DFQATT, CDR2 SNEGSKA (reference sequence).

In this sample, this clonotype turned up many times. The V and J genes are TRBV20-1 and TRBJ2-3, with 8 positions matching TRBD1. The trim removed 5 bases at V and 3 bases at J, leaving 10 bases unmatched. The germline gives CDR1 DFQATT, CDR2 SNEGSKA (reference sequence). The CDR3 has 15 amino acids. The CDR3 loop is CSAQTQGGRTDTQYF. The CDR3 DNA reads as TGCAGTGCTCAAACACAGGGGGGACGAACAGATACGCAGTATTTT.

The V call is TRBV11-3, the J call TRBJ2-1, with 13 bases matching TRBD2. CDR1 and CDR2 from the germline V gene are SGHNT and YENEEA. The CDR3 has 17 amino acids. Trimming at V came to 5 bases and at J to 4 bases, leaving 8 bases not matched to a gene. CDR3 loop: CASSPQLAGGIYNEQFF. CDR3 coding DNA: TGTGCCAGCAGCCCCCAACTAGCGGGAGGGATTTACAATGAGCAGTTCTTC.

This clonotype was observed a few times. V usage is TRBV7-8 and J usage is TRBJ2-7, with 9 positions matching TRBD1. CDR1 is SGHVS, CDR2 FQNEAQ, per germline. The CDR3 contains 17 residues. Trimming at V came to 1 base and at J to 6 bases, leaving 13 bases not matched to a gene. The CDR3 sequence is CASSLVGIGTGLAEQYF. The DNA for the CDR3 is TGTGCCAGCAGCTTAGTGGGGATTGGGACAGGGTTAGCCGAGCAGTACTTC.

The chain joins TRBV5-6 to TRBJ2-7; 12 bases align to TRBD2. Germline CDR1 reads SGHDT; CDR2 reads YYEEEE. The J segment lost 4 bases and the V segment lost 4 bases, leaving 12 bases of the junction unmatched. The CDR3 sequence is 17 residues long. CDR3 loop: CASSPEPSGRALYEQYF. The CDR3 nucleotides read TGTGCCAGCAGCCCCGAACCTAGCGGGAGGGCCTTATACGAGCAGTACTTC.